This T cell receptor beta chain appears in the sequencing data of a study of cytomegalovirus exposure and HLA in healthy donors. Looking at the study overall: In terms of ancestry, the Caucasian-associated cluster contained more than 65% of the roughly 400 genotyped donors.

Study-level points and caveats: Rare TCR sequences predominated, though certain public TCRs were found in many donors. CMV serostatus was the only immune exposure information that was available. As was reported, the HLA-A and HLA-B alleles of most subjects were accurately predicted from TCR beta sequences.

60 Vbeta and 13 Jbeta primers were used in PCR. The protocol was immunoSEQ multiplex PCR, while the TCRdb copy is restricted to in-frame clones and leaves out a portion. There are 140,000 to 150,000 clones in the sample; over 75% occur only once, and 1.5% to 2% lies in the top ten. The germline V gene encodes CDR1 SGHVS and CDR2 FNYEAQ. J lost 5 bases, V lost 5 bases, and 14 bases had no gene match. The CDR3 spans 17 residues. For this clone: Its antigen is still unknown.

This clonotype was sampled from a man aged 40-50 years in good health and CMV-seronegative. The V and J genes are TRBV7-6 and TRBJ2-5; TRBD2 aligns across 10 bases. The sequenced sample consisted of PBMCs. This CDR3 is CASSPPTSGLPWETQYF. DNA of the CDR3: TGTGCCAGCAGCCCACCGACTAGCGGGCTGCCTTGGGAGACCCAGTACTTC.